The subject of this entry is one TCR beta chain. Germline V gene sequence: CDR1 SGHTS, CDR2 YDEGEE. The length of the CDR3 is 12 residues. V was trimmed by 1 base and J by 7 bases, leaving 6 bases between them. The sample is drawn from a study of T cell responses to AZD1222 COVID-19 vaccine. Produced via immunoSEQ multiplex PCR; TCRdb's table is partial and in-frame only. This sample has 150,000 to 200,000 clones, with about 91% found just once. The clonotype was recovered from an adult in good health. This material consisted of peripheral blood, taken on day 0 of MenACWY control vaccination. V is TRBV5-8 and J is TRBJ1-5; D is unresolved. CDR3 in amino acids: CASSLLGQPQHF. CDR3 DNA sequence: TGTGCCAGCAGCTTGTTGGGCCAGCCCCAGCATTTT.